The sequence of this TCR beta chain was determined in a study of control samples from healthy donors and cancer patients. Only in-frame clones appear in the TCRdb table, and some are missing; sequencing was by immunoSEQ multiplex PCR. The sample records some 14,000 clones, roughly 79% being singletons. Trimming shortened V by 4 bases and J by 8 bases, and 11 bases separated the two germline ends. The CDR3 covers 12 residues. The V gene is TRBV12-3 or TRBV12-4, the J gene TRBJ1-1; D remains ambiguous. This receptor was obtained from a male donor with melanoma. The sample taken for sequencing was formalin-fixed, paraffin-embedded tissue. DNA for the CDR3: TGTGCCAGCAGTTCCAGAATTGGGGAAGCTTTCTTT. This sequence encodes CASSSRIGEAFF.